The 8 T cell receptor beta chains given below trace back to one sample, sequenced in a study of breast tumors, draining lymph nodes, adjacent tissues. MiXCR, run by TCRdb on the multiplex PCR reads, gives a single entry per CDR3 protein. The sample shows 15,000 to 20,000 distinct CDR3 sequences, about 45% of them seen only once. Sequencing input: tumor-adjacent breast tissue. The receptors shown here come from a female donor with breast cancer. Some clones in this sample may be carry-over from other donors' samples.

The CDR3 is CASSLGVGQPQHF. The CDR3 bases are TGTGCCAGCAGCTTAGGGGTTGGTCAGCCCCAGCATTTT. The chain carries TRBV7-9 and TRBJ1-5; unclear D gene. The CDR3 covers 13 residues. Germline V gene lookup returns CDR1 SEHNR and CDR2 FQNEAQ (reference sequence). The V end was cut by 1 base, the J end by 6 bases, with 7 bases between.

The chain uses TRBV20-1 and TRBJ2-5; 12 bases map to TRBD2. Germline V gene sequence: CDR1 DFQATT, CDR2 SNEGSKA (reference sequence). The CDR3 is made up of 16 amino acids. With 1 base clipped from V and 4 bases from J, the junction kept 7 bases outside the gene matches. The DNA of the CDR3 is TGCAGTGCTAGAGCCGCGGGACTAGCGGGTGGAGAGACCCAGTACTTC. This sequence encodes CSARAAGLAGGETQYF.

This clonotype is medium-sized. The rearrangement joins TRBV11-3 to TRBJ1-6; D may be TRBD1 (5 bases). The CDR3 loop spans 13 amino acids. The germline CDR1 and CDR2 sequences are SGHNT and YENEEA. V was clipped by 4 bases and J by 7 bases, with 8 bases between them. The DNA of the CDR3 is TGTGCCAGCAGCTCGGGGCGGAATTCACCCCTCCACTTT. This sequence encodes CASSSGRNSPLHF.

Within the sample, this clonotype is medium-sized (0.01 to 0.1%). This sequence joins TRBV5-8 and TRBJ2-7, with D uncertain. Per the germline V gene, CDR1 is SGHTS and CDR2 is YDEGEE. The CDR3 has 13 amino acids. Trimming cost V 0 bases and J 3 bases, with 7 bases left between them. The CDR3 reads CASSLVSSYEQYF. CDR3 sequence (DNA): TGTGCCAGCAGCTTGGTTAGCAGCTACGAGCAGTACTTC.

This clonotype qualifies as medium-sized. The rearrangement links TRBV12-3 or TRBV12-4 to TRBJ2-7; TRBD1 is a possible D gene (6 bases). The CDR3 extends over 14 amino acids. V lost 6 bases and J lost 6, with 18 bases in between. CDR3 in amino acids: CASSLAIGGSEQYF. The CDR3 bases are TGTGCCAGCAGCCTGGCTATTGGGGGCAGCGAGCAGTACTTC.

V gene TRBV20-1 combines with J gene TRBJ2-3; 12 bases are a match to TRBD2. The CDR3 has 17 amino acids. Germline CDR1 reads DFQATT; CDR2 reads SNEGSKA (reference sequence). Germline trimming cut 3 bases from V and 4 bases from J; bases unmatched to any gene: 11. In nucleotides, the CDR3 is TGCAGTGCTAGGAGGACTAGCGGGATCAAGGTGGCAGATACGCAGTATTTT. It encodes CSARRTSGIKVADTQYF.

The J gene is TRBJ2-3, the V gene TRBV20-1; TRBD2 matches at 8 bases. The CDR3 contains 16 residues. Germline CDR1 and CDR2: DFQATT and SNEGSKA (reference sequence). The junction had 7 bases not matched to a gene; V was cut back by 2 bases and J by 0 bases. CDR3 DNA: TGCAGTGCTAGAACAGGACTAGCCACTAGCACAGATACGCAGTATTTT. Its translation is CSARTGLATSTDTQYF.

About this clonotype: One end of the junction does not line up with germline, which may come from a read error. This rearrangement joins TRBV20-1 to TRBJ1-2; D perhaps matches TRBD1 (6 bases). CDR1 is DFQATT and CDR2 is SNEGSKA in the germline V gene (reference sequence). This CDR3 contains 16 residues. CDR3 sequence: CSARDLQAGANYGYTF. CDR3 nucleotide sequence: TGTAGTGCTAGAGATCTTCAGGCAGGGGCTAACTATGGCTACACCTTC.